These T cell receptor beta chains were read from a single sample in a study of Ad26.COV2.S vaccination and SARS-CoV-2 variants. Only in-frame clones appear in the TCRdb table, and some are missing; sequencing was by immunoSEQ multiplex PCR. The sample includes hundreds of thousands of clones, 70% to 90% seen only once; the top ten take 9.5% to 12%. Sequenced here: peripheral blood, sampled in a trial of Ad26.COV2.S vaccine versus placebo. The receptors derive from a person between 18 and 59 years old who received the Ad26.COV2.S COVID-19 vaccine or a placebo. The CDR3 runs from the conserved cysteine through the conserved F or W.

j_call,v_call,cdr3_aa
TRBJ1-4,TRBV15,CATSFSQGASEKLFF
TRBJ2-1,TRBV12-5,CASGIGEVEQFF
TRBJ2-3,TRBV9,CASSAASRSDTQYF
TRBJ2-1,TRBV30,CAWLTANNEQFF
TRBJ2-7,TRBV7-8,CASSGSTGSLYEQYF
TRBJ2-3,TRBV4-1,CASSQRVAGKDTQYF
TRBJ1-3,TRBV7-2,CASSPYTPGAGNTIYF
TRBJ1-6,TRBV28,CASSPLGQPSNSPLHF
TRBJ2-7,TRBV5-1,CASSLGLAVRSYEQYF
TRBJ1-3,TRBV12-3/TRBV12-4,CASSSTRNTIYF
TRBJ2-7,TRBV6-2/TRBV6-3,CASSSRKGAEQYF
TRBJ1-1,TRBV12-3/TRBV12-4,CASSFWGGTEAFF
TRBJ1-1,TRBV2,CASSGGQGHTEAFF
TRBJ2-1,TRBV7-2,CASSLVASGRAGVSNEQFF
TRBJ1-1,TRBV7-9,CASSSQTGGDTEAFF
TRBJ2-7,TRBV11-3,CASSLAAGPPYEQYF
TRBJ2-3,TRBV5-3,CARSLTGPRITDTQYF
TRBJ1-5,TRBV27,CASSLSGGERNQPQHF
TRBJ2-7,TRBV27,CASSPDRLPTYEQYF
TRBJ2-7,TRBV5-1,CASSDGTSGGTSYF
TRBJ1-1,TRBV7-2,CASSLPGKGEAFF
TRBJ2-7,TRBV5-1,CASSLEVTYEQYF
TRBJ1-4,TRBV19,CASTPAGGLREKLFF
TRBJ2-1,TRBV10-1,CAITPAREVDNEQFF
TRBJ1-2,TRBV5-1,CASRQTTNYGYTF
TRBJ1-2,TRBV20-1,CSASTGSPLMGGYTF
TRBJ2-1,TRBV7-2,CASRSTSGTRIHEQFF
TRBJ2-3,TRBV6-5,CASSSPGGADTQYF
TRBJ1-5,TRBV12-5,CASDKSTGKNWNQPQHF
TRBJ2-1,TRBV2,CASSQPGLATANEQFF
TRBJ2-7,TRBV5-1,CASSLVGWENEQYF
TRBJ2-1,TRBV5-6,CASSLVAALYNEQFF
TRBJ1-4,TRBV4-2,CASSPSGEKLFF
TRBJ2-5,TRBV6-5,CASSSSGGAFETQYF
TRBJ2-7,TRBV7-2,CASSLGGTLQGSEQYF
TRBJ2-7,TRBV12-3/TRBV12-4,CASSGGRSYEQYF
TRBJ2-5,TRBV13,CASSLGPGTAQETQYF
TRBJ2-2,TRBV18,CASSPPTATGELFF
TRBJ2-1,TRBV7-9,CASSLTSGYYNEQFF
TRBJ2-2,TRBV18,CASSPTGGAFGELFF
TRBJ1-5,TRBV6-4,CASICQGPRRPQHF
TRBJ2-5,TRBV4-2,CASSQETVTQYF
TRBJ2-7,TRBV27,CASSPIGYEQYF
TRBJ2-1,TRBV7-9,CASSSGMWHNEQFF
TRBJ1-5,TRBV6-5,CASSRQGDQPQHF
TRBJ1-6,TRBV7-8,CASSRGRDRNYNSPLHF